This T cell receptor beta chain comes out of a study of early T cells in non-severe SARS-CoV-2 infection (dated by TCRdb to the early 2020s). A note on the overall study: Because TCR sequencing relied on bulk RNA taken from unsorted whole blood, pairing of alpha and beta chains was not possible. Overall results and qualifications from the work: Matching against VDJdb was skewed toward anti-spike CD8 responses, likely underestimated virus-specific expansions, and missed private and CD4 specificities.

The study was a case-control design nested within a healthcare worker cohort in London, UK, with weekly nasopharyngeal swab PCR tests and blood sampling. Healthcare workers were recruited between 23 and 31 March 2020, during the week of the UK lockdown, and were followed weekly for up to 16 weeks. The receptor library was made with 5' RACE. The sample was run on a NextSeq 500. In the TCR library protocol, unique molecular identifiers were attached to individual cDNA molecules to correct for PCR bias and sequencing error. TCR alpha and beta chains were both sequenced, and the abundances of alpha and beta sequences in each sample were closely correlated with each other. In the authors' own workflow: V gene, J gene and CDR3 annotation of TCR sequences was performed with Decombinator V4. Expanded TCRs were defined as changing significantly between any two time points under a Poisson model with p below 0.0001. Abundances of TCRs were expressed as counts per million after normalisation to the total number of TCRs sequenced in each sample. MAIT TCRs were defined by TRAV1-2 paired with TRAJ12, TRAJ20 or TRAJ33, and iNKT TCRs by TRAV10 paired with TRAJ18. A search of VDJdb, accessed on 1 November 2021, was run for TCRs annotated to CMV, EBV and SARS-CoV-2, with TCRs annotated for multiple antigens excluded. TCRdb redid the processing of the public reads, applying fastp at Q25 and MiXCR, and retained in-frame beta chains. Identical CDR3 protein sequences are pooled into one entry, listed with their most common genes and DNA. TCRdb, rather than the study authors, made the V and J calls. The sample has about 77,000 distinct CDR3 sequences on record, approximately 9.1% of them singletons. The ten largest account for about 5.3% of the sample.

CDR1 and CDR2, per the germline V gene, are MRHNA and SNTAGT. The CDR3 runs 12 residues from the cysteine to the phenylalanine. Only the CDR3 DNA is retained, 36 bases long and in frame from the first base. The junction shows trimming of 9 bases on V and 3 bases on J, and the gene matches do not reach 1 base of it. The sample holds many counts of this clonotype. The antigen it recognizes is unknown. Base-call qualities are not available, and no considerably larger clone is one nucleotide away. Sequencing was carried out using whole blood. This receptor was taken from an adult who was a healthcare worker with PCR-confirmed SARS-CoV-2 infection or an uninfected control (not recorded which). The sequence joins TRBV6-4 to TRBJ2-2; 7 nucleotides in the junction match TRBD1. The DNA sequence follows: TGTGCCAGTGGGACAGACACCGGGGAGCTGTTTTTT. Its protein reads: CASGTDTGELFF.